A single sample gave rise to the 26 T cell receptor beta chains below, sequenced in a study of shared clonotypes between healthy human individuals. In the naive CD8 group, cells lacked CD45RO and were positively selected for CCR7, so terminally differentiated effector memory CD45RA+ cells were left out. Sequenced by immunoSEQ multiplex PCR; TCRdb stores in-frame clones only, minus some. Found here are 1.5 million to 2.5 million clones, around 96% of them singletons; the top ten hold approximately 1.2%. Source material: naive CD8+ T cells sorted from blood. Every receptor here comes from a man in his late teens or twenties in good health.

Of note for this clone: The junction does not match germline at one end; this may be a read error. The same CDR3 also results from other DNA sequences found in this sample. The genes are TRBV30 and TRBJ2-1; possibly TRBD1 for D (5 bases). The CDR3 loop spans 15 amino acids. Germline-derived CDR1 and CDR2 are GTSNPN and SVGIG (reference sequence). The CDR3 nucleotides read TGTGCCTGGAGTGTAATCGGTGGGGCTTTCGATGAACAGTTCTTC. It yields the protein CAWSVIGGAFDEQFF.

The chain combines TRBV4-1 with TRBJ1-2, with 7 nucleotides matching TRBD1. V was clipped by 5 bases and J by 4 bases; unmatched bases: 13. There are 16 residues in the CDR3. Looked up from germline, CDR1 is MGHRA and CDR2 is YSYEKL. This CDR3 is CASSRKGAQDTYGYTF. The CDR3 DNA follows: TGCGCCAGCAGCAGAAAGGGGGCGCAGGATACCTATGGCTACACCTTC.

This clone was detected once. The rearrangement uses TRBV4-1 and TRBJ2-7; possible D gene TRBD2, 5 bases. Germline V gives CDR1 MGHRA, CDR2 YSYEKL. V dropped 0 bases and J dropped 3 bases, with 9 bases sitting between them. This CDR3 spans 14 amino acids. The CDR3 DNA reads TGCGCCAGCAGCCAAGATCTGGACTTCTACGAGCAGTACTTC. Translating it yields CASSQDLDFYEQYF.

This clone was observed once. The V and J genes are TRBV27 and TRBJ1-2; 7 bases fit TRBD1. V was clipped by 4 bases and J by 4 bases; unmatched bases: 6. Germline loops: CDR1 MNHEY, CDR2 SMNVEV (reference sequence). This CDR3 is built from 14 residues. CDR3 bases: TGTGCCAGCAGTTCGACAGGGCAATTCTATGGCTACACCTTC. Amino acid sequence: CASSSTGQFYGYTF.

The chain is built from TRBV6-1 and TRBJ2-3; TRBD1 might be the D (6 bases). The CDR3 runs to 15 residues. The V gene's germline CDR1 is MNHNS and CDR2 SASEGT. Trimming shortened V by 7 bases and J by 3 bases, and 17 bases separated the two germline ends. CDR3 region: CASTQWGPGTDTQYF. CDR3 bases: TGTGCCAGCACCCAGTGGGGGCCGGGGACAGATACGCAGTATTTT.

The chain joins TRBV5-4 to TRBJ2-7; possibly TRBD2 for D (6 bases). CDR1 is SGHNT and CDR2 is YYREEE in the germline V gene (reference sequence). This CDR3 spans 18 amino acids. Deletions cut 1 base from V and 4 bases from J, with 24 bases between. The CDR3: CASSLFPAPSERGYEQYF. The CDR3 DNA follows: TGTGCCAGCAGCTTGTTCCCCGCCCCTAGCGAGCGAGGGTACGAGCAGTACTTC.

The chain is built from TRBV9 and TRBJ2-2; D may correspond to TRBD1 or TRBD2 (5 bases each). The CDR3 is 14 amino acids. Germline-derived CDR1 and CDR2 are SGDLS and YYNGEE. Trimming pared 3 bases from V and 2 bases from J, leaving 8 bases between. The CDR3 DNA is TGTGCCAGCAGCGACCGGGACAACACCGGGGAGCTGTTTTTT. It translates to CASSDRDNTGELFF.

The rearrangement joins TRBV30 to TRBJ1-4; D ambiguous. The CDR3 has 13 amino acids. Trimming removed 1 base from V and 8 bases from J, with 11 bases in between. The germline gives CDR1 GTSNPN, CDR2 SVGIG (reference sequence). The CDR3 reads CAWSEGLGEKLFF. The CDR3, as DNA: TGTGCCTGGAGTGAGGGCCTCGGGGAAAAACTGTTTTTT. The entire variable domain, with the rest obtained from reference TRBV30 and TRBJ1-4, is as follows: SQTIHQWPATLVQPVGSPLSLECTVEGTSNPNLYWYRQAAGRGLQLLFYSVGIGQISSEVPQNLSASRPQDRQFILSSKKLLLSDSGFYLCAWSEGLGEKLFFGSGTQLSVL.

CDR3 DNA sequence: TGTGCCTGGAGTGTAGGAGGGGCCCACACAGATACGCAGTATTTT. As protein: CAWSVGGAHTDTQYF. This chain connects TRBV30 to TRBJ2-3; D is possibly TRBD2 (6 bases). The CDR3 covers 15 residues. Germline V gene lookup returns CDR1 GTSNPN and CDR2 SVGIG (reference sequence). V was pared by 0 bases and J by 2 bases, with 12 bases between.

CDR3 sequence reads: CASSPGPRSADTQYF. CDR3 bases: TGTGCCAGCAGCCCCGGCCCCAGGAGCGCAGATACGCAGTATTTT. The rearrangement joins TRBV13 to TRBJ2-3; D unclear. The CDR3 spans 15 residues. Germline CDR1 PRHDT, CDR2 FYEKMQ (reference sequence). V was pared by 5 bases and J by 4 bases, with 16 bases between.

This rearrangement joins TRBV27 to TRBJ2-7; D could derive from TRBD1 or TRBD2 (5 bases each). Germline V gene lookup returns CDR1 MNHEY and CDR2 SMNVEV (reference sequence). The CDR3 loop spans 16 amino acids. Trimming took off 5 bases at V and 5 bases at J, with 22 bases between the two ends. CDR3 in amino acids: CASSPIRVLGMDEQYF. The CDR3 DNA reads TGTGCCAGCAGTCCGATCAGGGTCCTCGGGATGGACGAGCAGTACTTC.

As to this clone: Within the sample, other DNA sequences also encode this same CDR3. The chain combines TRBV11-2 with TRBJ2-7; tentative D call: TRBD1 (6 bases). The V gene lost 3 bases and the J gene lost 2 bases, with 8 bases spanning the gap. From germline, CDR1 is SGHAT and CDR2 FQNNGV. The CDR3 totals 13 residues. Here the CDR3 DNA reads TGTGCCAGCAGCTTGGGGGCTCCCTACGAGCAGTACTTC. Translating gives CASSLGAPYEQYF. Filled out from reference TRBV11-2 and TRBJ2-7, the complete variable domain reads EAGVAQSPRYKIIEKRQSVAFWCNPISGHATLYWYQQILGQGPKLLIQFQNNGVVDDSQLPKDRFSAERLKGVDSTLKIQPAKLEDSAVYLCASSLGAPYEQYFGPGTRLTVT.

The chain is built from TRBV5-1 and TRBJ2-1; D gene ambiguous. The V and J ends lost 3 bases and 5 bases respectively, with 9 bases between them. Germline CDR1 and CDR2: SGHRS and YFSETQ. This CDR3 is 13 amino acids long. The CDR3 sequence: CASSSYLDNEQFF. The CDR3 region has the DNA TGCGCCAGCAGCTCCTACTTGGACAATGAGCAGTTCTTC. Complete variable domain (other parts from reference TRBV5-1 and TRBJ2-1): KAGVTQTPRYLIKTRGQQVTLSCSPISGHRSVSWYQQTPGQGLQFLFEYFSETQRNKGNFPGRFSGRQFSNSRSEMNVSTLELGDSALYLCASSSYLDNEQFFGPGTRLTVL.

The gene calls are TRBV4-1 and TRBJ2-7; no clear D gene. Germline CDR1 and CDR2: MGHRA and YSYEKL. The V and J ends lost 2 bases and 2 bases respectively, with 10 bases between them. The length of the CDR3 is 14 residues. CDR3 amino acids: CASSQSSTAYEQYF. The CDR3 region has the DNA TGCGCCAGCAGCCAAAGCTCAACGGCCTACGAGCAGTACTTC.

The CDR3, as DNA: TGTGCCAGCAGCTTCTACGGACAGGTTGGTAGAGATACGCAGTATTTT. This encodes CASSFYGQVGRDTQYF. This chain connects TRBV13 to TRBJ2-3, with 7 bases identical to TRBD1. Germline CDR1 PRHDT, CDR2 FYEKMQ (reference sequence). The CDR3 runs 16 residues. With V trimmed by 3 bases and J by 5 bases, 11 bases remained unmatched.

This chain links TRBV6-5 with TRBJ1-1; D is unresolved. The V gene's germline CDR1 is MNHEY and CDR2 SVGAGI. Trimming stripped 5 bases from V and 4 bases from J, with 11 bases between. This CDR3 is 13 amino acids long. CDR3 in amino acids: CASSISFATEAFF. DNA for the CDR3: TGTGCCAGCAGTATCTCTTTTGCCACTGAAGCTTTCTTT.

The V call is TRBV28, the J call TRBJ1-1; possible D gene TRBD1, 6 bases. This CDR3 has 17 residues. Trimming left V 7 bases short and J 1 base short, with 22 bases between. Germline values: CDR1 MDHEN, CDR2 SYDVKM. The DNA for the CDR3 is TGTGCCAGCACCCCCCGTGGACAGATAAGTCGGAACACTGAAGCTTTCTTT. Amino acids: CASTPRGQISRNTEAFF.

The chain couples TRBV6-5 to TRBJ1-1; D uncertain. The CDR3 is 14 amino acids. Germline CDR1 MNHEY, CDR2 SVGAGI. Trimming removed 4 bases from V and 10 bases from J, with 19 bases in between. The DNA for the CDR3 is TGTGCCAGCAGTTCTCCTTCATACAGCCCTGGAGCTTTCTTT. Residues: CASSSPSYSPGAFF.

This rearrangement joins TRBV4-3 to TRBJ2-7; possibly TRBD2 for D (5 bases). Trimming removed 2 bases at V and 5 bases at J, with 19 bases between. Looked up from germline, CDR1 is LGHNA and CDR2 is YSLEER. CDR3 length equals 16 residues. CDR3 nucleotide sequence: TGCGCCAGCAGCCAATTCGCCCTCGAGGGAGCGGACGAGCAGTACTTC. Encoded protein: CASSQFALEGADEQYF.

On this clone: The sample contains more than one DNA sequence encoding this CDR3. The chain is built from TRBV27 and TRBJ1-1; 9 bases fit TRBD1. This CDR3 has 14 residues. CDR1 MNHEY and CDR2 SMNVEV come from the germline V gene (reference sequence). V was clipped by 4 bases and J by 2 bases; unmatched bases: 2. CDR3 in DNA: TGTGCCAGCAGTTGGGGACAGGGTAACACTGAAGCTTTCTTT. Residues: CASSWGQGNTEAFF.

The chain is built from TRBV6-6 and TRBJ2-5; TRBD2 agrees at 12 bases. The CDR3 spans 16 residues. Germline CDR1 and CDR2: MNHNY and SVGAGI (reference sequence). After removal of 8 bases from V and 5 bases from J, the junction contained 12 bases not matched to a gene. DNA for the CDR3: TGTGCCAGCGGGCCGACTAGCGGGGGTGCCGGGGAGACCCAGTACTTC. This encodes CASGPTSGGAGETQYF.

The CDR3 sequence: CASSAGGPFYDEQFF. CDR3 DNA: TGTGCCAGCAGCGCGGGAGGACCCTTTTATGATGAGCAGTTCTTC. V is TRBV9 and J is TRBJ2-1; 7 nucleotides align to TRBD2. Trimming removed 3 bases from V and 8 bases from J; junction bases left unmatched: 11. This CDR3 is 15 amino acids long. Germline V CDR1 and CDR2: SGDLS, YYNGEE.

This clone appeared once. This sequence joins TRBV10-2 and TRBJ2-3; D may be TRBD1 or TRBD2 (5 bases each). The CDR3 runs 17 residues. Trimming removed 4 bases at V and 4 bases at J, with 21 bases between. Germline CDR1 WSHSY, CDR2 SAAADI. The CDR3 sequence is CASSGGGEGLGADTQYF. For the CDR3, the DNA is TGCGCCAGCAGTGGTGGGGGAGAAGGCTTAGGCGCAGATACGCAGTATTTT.

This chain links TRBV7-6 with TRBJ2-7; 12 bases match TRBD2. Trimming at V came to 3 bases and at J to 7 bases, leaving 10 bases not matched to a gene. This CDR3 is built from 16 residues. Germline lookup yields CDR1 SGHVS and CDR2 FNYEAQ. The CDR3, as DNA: TGTGCCAGCAGCTTGATCGCTAGCGGGAGGGTAGGGGAGCAGTACTTC. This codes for CASSLIASGRVGEQYF.

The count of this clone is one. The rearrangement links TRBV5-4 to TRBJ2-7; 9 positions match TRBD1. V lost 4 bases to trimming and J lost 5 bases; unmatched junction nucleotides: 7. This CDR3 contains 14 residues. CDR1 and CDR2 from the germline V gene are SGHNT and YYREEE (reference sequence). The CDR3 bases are TGTGCCAGCAGCCTAGGGACAGGGAGTGACGAGCAGTACTTC. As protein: CASSLGTGSDEQYF.

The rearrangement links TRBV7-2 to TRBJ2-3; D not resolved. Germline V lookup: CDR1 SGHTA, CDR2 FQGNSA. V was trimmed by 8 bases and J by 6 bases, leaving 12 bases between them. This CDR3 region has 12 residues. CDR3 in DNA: TGTGCCAGCTCCGTTTCCGGGGATACGCAGTATTTT. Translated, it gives CASSVSGDTQYF.